This T cell receptor (beta chain) was sequenced in a study of CD8 T cells in ankylosing spondylitis. Overall study results and limits: Ankylosing spondylitis blood appeared to carry a characteristic TCR beta motif of roughly eight highly homologous variants. Some of the motif variants had earlier been found in reactive arthritis patients' fluid and blood. Reportedly, disease-linked clones are significantly enriched in ankylosing spondylitis patients' matched synovial fluid.

There are 14 residues in the CDR3. Germline trimming cut 2 bases from V and 6 bases from J; bases unmatched to any gene: 0. The V gene's germline CDR1 is MNHEY and CDR2 SVGEGT. Generation of TCR beta libraries employed quantitative 5'-RACE incorporating molecular barcodes. MiXCR, run by TCRdb on the 5' RACE reads, gives a single entry per CDR3 protein. In the table there are some 840,000 distinct CDR3 sequences, about 12% of which are singletons. As regards this clonotype: The antigen is not known.

Sample: blood, either unsorted or a sorted T cell fraction (not recorded which). The genes are TRBV6-2 or TRBV6-3 and TRBJ2-2; 10 nucleotides agree with TRBD1. The receptor was isolated from a male donor with ankylosing spondylitis. The CDR3 here is CASSYGTGAGELFF. The CDR3, as DNA: TGTGCCAGCAGTTACGGGACAGGGGCCGGGGAGCTGTTTTTT.